Included here is one T cell receptor (beta chain) sequence, with context. Its antigen is unidentified. This record comes from a study of chemoradiotherapy in HPV16-positive cancers. Whole-study results and caveats: Functional assays defining HPV-specific T cells used only a couple of HPV16-positive patients. Candidate HPV-specific clones and E7-related TCR motifs grew in tumor during treatment. Better recurrence-free survival went with HPV-responsive T-cell expansion in HPV16-positive patients.

Measured with immunoSEQ multiplex PCR; TCRdb has only the in-frame clones, and not every one. The sample consists of about 7,300 clones, 87% of them appearing once. Germline V gene lookup returns CDR1 MNHEY and CDR2 SVGAGI. CDR3 length: 14 amino acids. Trimming cost V 4 bases and J 4 bases, with 13 bases left between them. Repeated repertoire sampling spanned the course of chemoradiotherapy. This chain connects TRBV6-5 to TRBJ1-1, with TRBD1 as a possible D gene (5 bases). The sequencing here drew on blood, taken from a patient who underwent chemoradiotherapy. This clonotype originated in a human donor with HPV-associated anogenital cancer. CDR3 nucleotides: TGTGCCAGCAGTTCCTCCAGGGTCGGCACTGAAGCTTTCTTT. Translation: CASSSSRVGTEAFF.